These 23 T cell receptor beta chains were all obtained from the same sample, sequenced in a study of identifying expanded T cells in peripheral blood. Assay: immunoSEQ multiplex PCR; the TCRdb copy retains only in-frame clones and omits some. The sample holds 85,000 to 120,000 clones, approximately 88% seen once. Input material: blood. The receptors stem from a person aged 18 to 69 in good health.

The chain links TRBV28 to TRBJ2-5; 9 nucleotides line up with TRBD2. The CDR3 is 20 residues long. V lost 1 base, J lost 0 bases, and 15 bases stayed unmatched. Germline V CDR1 and CDR2: MDHEN, SYDVKM. In nucleotides, the CDR3 is TGTGCCAGCAGTTTATTTGTTGGTAGCGGGAGTTGGAGGTACCAAGAGACCCAGTACTTC. Its translation: CASSLFVGSGSWRYQETQYF.

The chain is built from TRBV9 and TRBJ1-1; D might be TRBD1 (5 bases). CDR1 SGDLS and CDR2 YYNGEE come from the germline V gene. This CDR3 contains 13 residues. Deletions cut 4 bases from V and 0 bases from J, with 7 bases between. The DNA of the CDR3 is TGTGCCAGCAGCCGACAGATGAACACTGAAGCTTTCTTT. This gives the protein CASSRQMNTEAFF.

CDR3 nucleotides: TGTGCCAGCAGCCTAAGGGGGGCCTATGAAAAACTGTTTTTT. This sequence encodes CASSLRGAYEKLFF. The gene calls are TRBV2 and TRBJ1-4; D is perhaps TRBD1 (6 bases). The CDR3 is made up of 14 amino acids. From germline, CDR1 is SNHLY and CDR2 FYNNEI. V lost 6 bases and J lost 6, with 14 bases in between.

The chain has TRBV6-5 and TRBJ2-7; no clear D. This CDR3 contains 13 residues. Trimming cost V 0 bases and J 2 bases, with 5 bases left between them. Germline V CDR1 and CDR2: MNHEY, SVGAGI. CDR3 residues: CASSYSRTYEQYF. The CDR3 DNA sequence: TGTGCCAGCAGTTACTCCAGAACCTACGAGCAGTACTTC.

The chain is built from TRBV10-1 and TRBJ2-3; possibly TRBD1 for D (6 bases). This CDR3 region has 16 residues. V dropped 0 bases and J dropped 2 bases, with 12 bases sitting between them. Germline V gene sequence: CDR1 WNHNN, CDR2 SYGVQD (reference sequence). The CDR3 loop reads CASSESSGTNTDTQYF. Written as DNA, the CDR3 is TGCGCCAGCAGTGAGTCGTCCGGGACAAACACAGATACGCAGTATTTT.

This clone occurred a few times. The CDR3 coding sequence is TGCAGCGTTGCTGAGAAGGGAGGAACCACAGATACGCAGTATTTT. Protein: CSVAEKGGTTDTQYF. The chain carries TRBV29-1 and TRBJ2-3, with TRBD2 as a possible D gene (6 bases). The CDR3 is 15 residues long. Germline values: CDR1 SQVTM, CDR2 ANQGSEA. Trimming left V 4 bases short and J 2 bases short, with 16 bases between.

This sequence joins TRBV5-1 and TRBJ1-1; 7 nucleotides agree with TRBD1. The CDR3 extends over 14 amino acids. The V segment lost 0 bases and the J segment 4 bases; nucleotides outside the gene matches: 3. Germline loops: CDR1 SGHRS, CDR2 YFSETQ. For the CDR3, the DNA is TGCGCCAGCAGCTTGGCCCGGACAGGCACTGAAGCTTTCTTT. It codes for CASSLARTGTEAFF.

The chain combines TRBV7-9 with TRBJ2-2; D is uncertain. The V gene lost 5 bases and the J gene lost 7 bases, with 2 bases spanning the gap. The CDR3 loop spans 10 amino acids. Per germline, CDR1 SEHNR and CDR2 FQNEAQ (reference sequence). This CDR3 reads CASSRGELFF. Written as DNA, the CDR3 is TGTGCCAGCAGCCGCGGGGAGCTGTTTTTT.

The V call is TRBV11-2, the J call TRBJ2-1; no clear D. Per the germline V gene, CDR1 is SGHAT and CDR2 is FQNNGV. The ends were cut back, 2 bases at V and 6 bases at J, with 5 bases in the middle. There are 12 residues in the CDR3. The CDR3 bases are TGTGCCAGCAGCTTACGTTTCAATGAGCAGTTCTTC. As protein: CASSLRFNEQFF.

This clone was seen a single time. The DNA for the CDR3 is TGTGCCGCACAGAGGGAGGGCCGCGACGAGCAGTACTTC. Translated: CAAQREGRDEQYF. This chain links TRBV10-3 with TRBJ2-7, with 7 bases that match TRBD2. Germline V lookup: CDR1 ENHRY, CDR2 SYGVKD. V trimming: 11 bases; J trimming: 5 bases; junction bases outside the gene matches: 12. The CDR3 loop spans 13 amino acids.

The V and J genes are TRBV19 and TRBJ2-7; TRBD2 matches at 10 bases. The junction had 10 bases not matched to a gene; V was cut back by 6 bases and J by 2 bases. The CDR3 totals 16 residues. CDR1 and CDR2 (germline): LNHDA, SQIVND (reference sequence). CDR3 sequence (DNA): TGTGCCAGTAGAGTCGGGATAGCGGGAGGAACCTACGAGCAGTACTTC. This gives the protein CASRVGIAGGTYEQYF.

The rearrangement uses TRBV2 and TRBJ1-4; TRBD1 might be the D (5 bases). The germline V and J ends were trimmed by 2 bases and 5 bases, with 6 bases remaining between them. CDR1 SNHLY and CDR2 FYNNEI come from the germline V gene. CDR3 length equals 13 residues. This CDR3 reads CASSEQGNEKLFF. As DNA, the CDR3 is TGTGCCAGCAGTGAACAGGGCAATGAAAAACTGTTTTTT.

The rearrangement links TRBV9 to TRBJ2-5, with 8 bases matching TRBD1. The CDR3 runs 16 residues. The junction had 6 bases not matched to a gene; V was cut back by 0 bases and J by 2 bases. Germline V CDR1 and CDR2: SGDLS, YYNGEE. The CDR3 here is CASSVVGRGLQETQYF. The DNA of the CDR3 is TGTGCCAGCAGCGTAGTGGGCAGGGGGCTACAAGAGACCCAGTACTTC.

The genes are TRBV7-2 and TRBJ1-1; TRBD1 is a possible D gene (6 bases). CDR1 is SGHTA, CDR2 FQGNSA, per germline. This CDR3 comprises 15 residues. V gave up 5 bases and J gave up 6 bases, with 19 bases separating them. The CDR3 region is CASSPSSGAGPEAFF. CDR3 coding DNA: TGTGCCAGCAGCCCTTCATCGGGGGCTGGGCCTGAAGCTTTCTTT. The full variable domain, with the rest looked up from reference TRBV7-2 and TRBJ1-1, is GAGVSQSPSNKVTEKGKDVELRCDPISGHTALYWYRQSLGQGLEFLIYFQGNSAPDKSGLPSDRFSAERTGGSVSTLTIQRTQQEDSAVYLCASSPSSGAGPEAFFGQGTRLTVV.

Only one count was recorded for this clone. The chain couples TRBV18 to TRBJ1-1, with unresolved D. V lost 2 bases and J lost 1, with 8 bases in between. CDR1 and CDR2 (germline): KGHSH, LQKENI. The CDR3 is 14 residues long. This CDR3 reads CASSPSSTNTEAFF. CDR3 bases: TGTGCCAGCTCACCAAGTTCGACGAACACTGAAGCTTTCTTT.

A single count supports this clone. J is TRBJ2-7 and V is TRBV5-1; perhaps TRBD1 as D (6 bases). Germline V gene sequence: CDR1 SGHRS, CDR2 YFSETQ. Deletions cut 4 bases from V and 6 bases from J, with 20 bases between. The CDR3 length is 15 residues. The CDR3 reads CASSIGPTGSGEQYF. CDR3 coding DNA: TGCGCCAGCAGCATCGGTCCGACAGGATCAGGCGAGCAGTACTTC.

The gene calls are TRBV5-8 and TRBJ2-3, with 11 bases lining up with TRBD2. This CDR3 comprises 17 residues. J was trimmed by 2 bases and V by 4 bases; bases with no gene match: 9. CDR1 is SGHTS and CDR2 is YDEGEE in the germline V gene. The CDR3 loop reads CASSKRLAGKATDTQYF. In nucleotides, the CDR3 is TGTGCCAGCAGCAAACGACTAGCGGGAAAGGCCACAGATACGCAGTATTTT.

J is TRBJ1-1 and V is TRBV5-1, with TRBD1 as a possible D gene (6 bases). The germline V gene has CDR1 SGHRS and CDR2 YFSETQ. The CDR3 sequence is 15 residues long. The ends were cut back, 4 bases at V and 6 bases at J, with 19 bases in the middle. The CDR3 sequence: CASSLGQTRGPEAFF. The CDR3 region has the DNA TGCGCCAGCAGCCTTGGACAGACACGGGGCCCTGAAGCTTTCTTT.

A remark on this clone: The conserved phenylalanine or tryptophan is not found at the CDR3 terminus, so this likely reflects a read error. Because the CDR3's place on the DNA is in doubt, the DNA is left out and the CDR3 is given as listed by TCRdb. This CDR3 is CASSPGVAGGI. This rearrangement joins TRBV27 to TRBJ2-3; TRBD2 reflects the table's D call only, with no check against the DNA. In germline, CDR1 is MNHEY, CDR2 SMNVEV (reference sequence). The length of the CDR3 is 11 amino acids, counting both ends.

The V call is TRBV19, the J call TRBJ1-2, with D uncertain. The germline V and J ends were trimmed by 9 bases and 6 bases, with 23 bases remaining between them. In germline, CDR1 is LNHDA, CDR2 SQIVND (reference sequence). The CDR3 is 15 residues long. This CDR3 is CASDPGESYLHGYTF. For the CDR3, the DNA is TGTGCCAGCGACCCGGGCGAAAGCTACCTTCATGGCTACACCTTC.

The J gene is TRBJ2-2, the V gene TRBV29-1, with 9 bases fitting TRBD1. The CDR3 has 16 residues. CDR1 and CDR2 (germline): SQVTM, ANQGSEA. The trim removed 2 bases at V and 2 bases at J, leaving 6 bases unmatched. CDR3 sequence (DNA): TGCAGCGTTGAATCGCGGGGACAGGGTAACACCGGGGAGCTGTTTTTT. Residues: CSVESRGQGNTGELFF.

The rearrangement uses TRBV4-1 and TRBJ2-1; 10 bases are shared with TRBD2. J was trimmed by 8 bases and V by 1 base; bases with no gene match: 8. The CDR3 spans 16 residues. The germline gives CDR1 MGHRA, CDR2 YSYEKL. The CDR3 sequence: CASSQVSLAGRDEQFF. CDR3 sequence (DNA): TGCGCCAGCAGCCAAGTTTCACTAGCGGGACGGGATGAGCAGTTCTTC.

This chain uses TRBV6-5 with TRBJ2-5; TRBD2 agrees at 10 bases. The germline V gene has CDR1 MNHEY and CDR2 SVGAGI. The CDR3 runs 16 residues. V was clipped by 0 bases and J by 4 bases; unmatched bases: 5. The CDR3 spells CASSYSLLAGVETQYF. The CDR3 nucleotides are TGTGCCAGCAGTTACTCACTGCTAGCGGGAGTAGAGACCCAGTACTTC.